The 22 T cell receptor beta chains presented below share a single source sample, sequenced in a study of blood T cell repertoires in COVID-19. The protocol was immunoSEQ multiplex PCR, while the TCRdb copy is restricted to in-frame clones and leaves out a portion. The top ten clones hold roughly 2.5% of a sample with 50,000 to 55,000 clones, approximately 90% of them seen once. Sequencing input: peripheral blood. These receptors were obtained from a man older than 75 with acute or convalescent COVID-19.

The chain recombines TRBV7-2 with TRBJ2-2, with 8 bases aligning to TRBD1. The CDR3 consists of 15 residues. Germline CDR1 is SGHTA and CDR2 is FQGNSA. V shed 7 bases and J 3 bases; nucleotides not matched to a gene: 7. The CDR3 is CASKKDRVDTGELFF. Written as DNA, the CDR3 is TGTGCCAGCAAGAAGGACAGGGTGGACACCGGGGAGCTGTTTTTT.

The J gene is TRBJ2-5, the V gene TRBV7-2; 11 nucleotides align to TRBD2. V dropped 2 bases and J dropped 0; count of bases not matched to a gene: 2. The CDR3 has 16 residues. Germline CDR1 and CDR2: SGHTA and FQGNSA. The CDR3 bases are TGTGCCAGCAGCTTAACTAGCGGGGGATACCAAGAGACCCAGTACTTC. This codes for CASSLTSGGYQETQYF.

The chain carries TRBV10-1 and TRBJ2-1; TRBD2 agrees at 7 bases. Per the germline V gene, CDR1 is WNHNN and CDR2 is SYGVQD (reference sequence). With 3 bases clipped from V and 7 bases from J, the junction kept 6 bases outside the gene matches. This CDR3 is 14 amino acids long. CDR3 protein: CASSDGGFGNEQFF. The CDR3 coding sequence is TGCGCCAGCAGTGACGGGGGGTTTGGGAATGAGCAGTTCTTC.

Comments on this clone: The junction differs from germline at one of its ends, possibly a read error. This chain connects TRBV6-2 or TRBV6-3 to TRBJ1-5; D uncertain. The CDR3 is 13 amino acids. Germline V gene data show CDR1 as MNHEY and CDR2 as SVGEGT. The CDR3 loop is CVSSYTGNQPQHF. CDR3 sequence (DNA): TGTGTCAGCAGTTACACAGGCAATCAGCCCCAGCATTTT.

V gene TRBV19 combines with J gene TRBJ1-1; no clear D. Germline-derived CDR1 and CDR2 are LNHDA and SQIVND (reference sequence). The CDR3 is 15 residues long. Trimming took off 7 bases at V and 1 base at J, with 16 bases between the two ends. CDR3 sequence reads: CASNSFLSGNTEAFF. The CDR3 DNA reads as TGTGCCAGTAATTCCTTCCTATCGGGGAACACTGAAGCTTTCTTT.

This chain links TRBV18 with TRBJ1-1, with D perhaps matching TRBD1 (5 bases). The CDR3 is 14 residues long. Germline values: CDR1 KGHSH, CDR2 LQKENI. V gave up 2 bases and J gave up 1 base, with 8 bases separating them. CDR3 in DNA: TGTGCCAGCTCACCATGGACACAGAACACTGAAGCTTTCTTT. Residues: CASSPWTQNTEAFF.

CDR3 nucleotides: TGTGCCAGCAGCTTAGTTGGGGGCGGCCTCTCCTACAATGAGCAGTTCTTC. The encoded protein is CASSLVGGGLSYNEQFF. This chain links TRBV7-2 with TRBJ2-1, with D possibly being TRBD1 (6 bases). With 1 base removed from V and 0 bases from J, the gap between germline ends came to 13 bases. Germline CDR1 reads SGHTA; CDR2 reads FQGNSA. The CDR3 totals 17 residues.

This chain's CDR3 is CASGPDSYGYTF. As DNA, the CDR3 is TGTGCCAGCGGCCCGGACAGCTATGGCTACACCTTC. This chain uses TRBV27 with TRBJ1-2; possibly TRBD1 for D (6 bases). The CDR3 is 12 residues long. Looked up from germline, CDR1 is MNHEY and CDR2 is SMNVEV (reference sequence). Trimming took off 8 bases at V and 4 bases at J, with 11 bases between the two ends.

The chain recombines TRBV6-5 with TRBJ2-1; 8 bases agree with TRBD1. The CDR3 has 14 amino acids. Germline lookup yields CDR1 MNHEY and CDR2 SVGAGI. Trimming took 10 bases from V and 6 from J; bases not matched to a gene: 11. CDR3 nucleotide sequence: TGTGCCATTAGAGACAGGGGCTCCACCAATGAGCAGTTCTTC. Its protein is CAIRDRGSTNEQFF.

This clone was counted a single time. In DNA, the CDR3 is TGTGCCAGCAGCTCATGGGAGGGAGCGGACCCCTACGAGCAGTACTTC. As protein: CASSSWEGADPYEQYF. The chain joins TRBV5-5 to TRBJ2-7; 7 positions agree with TRBD2. This CDR3 comprises 16 residues. CDR1 and CDR2 (germline): SGHKS, YYEKEE (reference sequence). Unmatched junction bases numbered 11, after V lost 3 bases and J lost 2 bases. The variable domain in full, with the rest retrieved from reference TRBV5-5 and TRBJ2-7, is DAGVTQSPTHLIKTRGQQVTLRCSPISGHKSVSWYQQVLGQGPQFIFQYYEKEERGRGNFPDRFSARQFPNYSSELNVNALLLGDSALYLCASSSWEGADPYEQYFGPGTRLTVT.

This chain uses TRBV11-2 with TRBJ1-2; tentative D call: TRBD1 (6 bases). Trimming cost V 5 bases and J 3 bases, with 16 bases left between them. The CDR3 is made up of 15 amino acids. Per germline, CDR1 SGHAT and CDR2 FQNNGV. CDR3 nucleotide sequence: TGTGCCAGCAGCCCTAAGGGGGGGGGTGACTATGGCTACACCTTC. Translating it yields CASSPKGGGDYGYTF.

V is TRBV19 and J is TRBJ1-3; no clear D gene. Trimming left V 8 bases short and J 0 bases short, with 14 bases between. The germline CDR1 and CDR2 sequences are LNHDA and SQIVND (reference sequence). This CDR3 is 15 amino acids long. The CDR3 sequence: CASFSPGSSGNTIYF. The CDR3 DNA reads as TGTGCCAGTTTTTCTCCGGGTTCCTCTGGAAACACCATATATTTT.

The chain combines TRBV19 with TRBJ1-2, with 8 bases aligning to TRBD1. The CDR3 runs 17 residues. The trim removed 5 bases at V and 3 bases at J, leaving 14 bases unmatched. The germline CDR1 and CDR2 sequences are LNHDA and SQIVND (reference sequence). The CDR3 nucleotides are TGTGCCAGTAGTTCCATCGGGCCAGGGGGCGCCGACTATGGCTACACCTTC. Protein sequence: CASSSIGPGGADYGYTF.

The chain carries TRBV27 and TRBJ2-7, with 10 bases matching TRBD2. V shed 2 bases and J 2 bases; nucleotides not matched to a gene: 3. The germline gives CDR1 MNHEY, CDR2 SMNVEV (reference sequence). The CDR3 is 15 residues long. CDR3 in amino acids: CASSLSGGGPYEQYF. In nucleotides, the CDR3 is TGTGCCAGCAGTTTAAGCGGGGGGGGACCCTACGAGCAGTACTTC.

This sequence joins TRBV30 and TRBJ1-2; D is unresolved. The germline V gene encodes CDR1 GTSNPN and CDR2 SVGIG (reference sequence). The CDR3 length is 10 residues. Trimming cost V 5 bases and J 8 bases, with 9 bases left between them. DNA of the CDR3: TGTGCCTGGTCGTCCGGGGGCTACACCTTC. Translated, it gives CAWSSGGYTF.

The chain combines TRBV5-4 with TRBJ1-1; 10 nucleotides line up with TRBD1. In germline, CDR1 is SGHNT, CDR2 YYREEE (reference sequence). V trimming: 3 bases; J trimming: 7 bases; junction bases outside the gene matches: 6. This CDR3 has 14 amino acids. Here the CDR3 DNA reads TGTGCCAGCAGCTGGGACAGGGGCCTCTATGAAGCTTTCTTT. Protein product: CASSWDRGLYEAFF.

This chain uses TRBV7-8 with TRBJ2-2, with TRBD2 identical over 10 bases. There are 16 residues in the CDR3. Trimming removed 5 bases from V and 6 bases from J; junction bases left unmatched: 9. CDR1 is SGHVS, CDR2 FQNEAQ, per germline. The DNA for the CDR3 is TGTGCCAGCAGCCGGAGCGGGGGGGCAGTGTCCGGGGAGCTGTTTTTT. This sequence encodes CASSRSGGAVSGELFF.

V is TRBV12-3 or TRBV12-4 and J is TRBJ2-7, with D unclear. V was cut by 3 bases and J by 6 bases, with 9 bases left in between. This CDR3 region has 12 residues. The CDR3 DNA follows: TGTGCCAGCAGTTTGTCTAGTTTCGAGCAGTACTTC. Translation: CASSLSSFEQYF.

This chain links TRBV29-1 with TRBJ2-2; 10 bases are shared with TRBD2. V was clipped by 6 bases and J by 2 bases; unmatched bases: 3. The CDR3 spans 14 residues. Germline loops: CDR1 SQVTM, CDR2 ANQGSEA. In DNA form, the CDR3 reads TGCAGCGTCTCTAGCGGGGGCAACACCGGGGAGCTGTTTTTT. Protein: CSVSSGGNTGELFF.

J is TRBJ2-7 and V is TRBV10-1, with 8 bases matching TRBD2. Looked up from germline, CDR1 is WNHNN and CDR2 is SYGVQD (reference sequence). The CDR3 is 14 amino acids. V lost 5 bases and J lost 7; bases outside the gene matches: 10. The CDR3 region is CASSPLGRGGEQYF. The CDR3 DNA is TGCGCCAGCAGTCCCCTCGGCCGGGGGGGAGAGCAGTACTTC.

The V call is TRBV3-1 (or the pseudogene TRBV3-2), the J call TRBJ1-1, with D unclear. Germline CDR1 and CDR2: LGHDT and YNNKEL (reference sequence). The CDR3 contains 12 residues. The germline V and J ends were trimmed by 1 base and 5 bases, with 5 bases remaining between them. As DNA, the CDR3 is TGTGCCAGCAGCCAAGTCGAGACTGAAGCTTTCTTT. Residues: CASSQVETEAFF.

The chain couples TRBV6-5 to TRBJ2-3; TRBD1 agrees at 8 bases. V lost 6 bases to trimming and J lost 3 bases; unmatched junction nucleotides: 5. CDR1 is MNHEY and CDR2 is SVGAGI in the germline V gene. The CDR3 has 14 residues. The CDR3 region has the DNA TGTGCCAGCAGATCAGGGGGCGGAACAGATACGCAGTATTTT. The encoded protein is CASRSGGGTDTQYF.